This T cell receptor (beta chain) is from a study of CD8+CD57+ T cells in acquired aplastic anemia. Study as a whole: The study obtained an average of 3.2 ug of DNA from sorted CD4+ and CD8+ cells.

Patients chosen for sequencing had shown CD8+CD57+ cell expansion by flow cytometry. No patient had been given any therapy when blood was sampled. Profiling of TCR beta VDJ combinations and CDR3 sequences used genomic DNA as template. One entry per CDR3 protein results from TCRdb running MiXCR on the reads. The table records under 350,000 distinct CDR3 sequences, roughly 61% of them present only once. CDR1 and CDR2 (germline): WSHSY, SAAADI. V was cut by 8 bases and J by 2 bases, with 16 bases left in between. This CDR3 spans 15 amino acids. This TCR derives from a human donor with aplastic anemia. The chain couples TRBV10-2 to TRBJ1-5; possibly TRBD1 for D (5 bases). Specimen: sorted CD4+, CD8+, or CD8+CD57+ T cells (not recorded which) from PBMCs. In DNA, the CDR3 is TGCGCCAGCCAAGTGAGATCGGGGGGCAATCAGCCCCAGCATTTT. Amino acids: CASQVRSGGNQPQHF.